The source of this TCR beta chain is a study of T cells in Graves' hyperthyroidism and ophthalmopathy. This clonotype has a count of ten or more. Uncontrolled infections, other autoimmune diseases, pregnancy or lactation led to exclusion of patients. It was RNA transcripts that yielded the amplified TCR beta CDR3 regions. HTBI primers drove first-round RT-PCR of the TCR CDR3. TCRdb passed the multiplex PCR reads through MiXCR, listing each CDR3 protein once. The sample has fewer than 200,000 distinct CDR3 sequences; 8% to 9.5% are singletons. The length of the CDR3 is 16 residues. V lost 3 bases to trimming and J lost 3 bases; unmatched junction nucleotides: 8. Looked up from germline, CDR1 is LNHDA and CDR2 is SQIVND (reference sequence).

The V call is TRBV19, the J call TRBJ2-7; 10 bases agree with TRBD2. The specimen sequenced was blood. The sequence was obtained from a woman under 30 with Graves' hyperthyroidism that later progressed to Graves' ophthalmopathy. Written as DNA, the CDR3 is TGTGCCAGTAGTATGAGAGCGGGAGGGTCCCACTACGAGCAGTACTTC. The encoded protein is CASSMRAGGSHYEQYF.